The 24 T cell receptor beta chains listed next were all sequenced from one sample in a study of OX40 agonist ivuxolimab in advanced cancers. Profiling relied on immunoSEQ multiplex PCR, and the TCRdb table lists in-frame clones only, not all of them. Of approximately 72,000 clones in the sample, approximately 86% were seen once. Sequencing used CD4+ or CD8+ T cells sorted from blood, obtained in a trial of the OX40 agonist ivuxolimab. These receptors all come from an adult with an advanced solid tumor such as melanoma, head and neck, liver or kidney cancer.

This CDR3 reads CASSVAPTQETQYF. The CDR3 DNA is TGTGCCAGCAGCGTTGCGCCTACTCAAGAGACCCAGTACTTC. The chain combines TRBV9 with TRBJ2-5; D is unclear. Germline values: CDR1 SGDLS, CDR2 YYNGEE. Trimming cost V 2 bases and J 2 bases, with 10 bases left between them. The CDR3 is made up of 14 amino acids.

This clone was recorded a few times. The rearrangement uses TRBV6-5 and TRBJ1-6; 7 nucleotides align to TRBD1. Germline lookup yields CDR1 MNHEY and CDR2 SVGAGI. The ends lost 5 bases at V and 8 bases at J; junction bases unmatched: 6. This CDR3 has 14 residues. Written as DNA, the CDR3 is TGTGCCAGCAGTCAGGGGGTCGAATATTCACCCCTCCACTTT. This translates into CASSQGVEYSPLHF.

The CDR3 DNA reads TGTGCCAGCAGTTCATCCGGGACAGGGGGCATGACTGAAGCTTTCTTT. Translated: CASSSSGTGGMTEAFF. V and J are TRBV28 and TRBJ1-1, with 12 nucleotides matching TRBD1. V lost 4 bases and J lost 5; bases outside the gene matches: 8. The germline V gene encodes CDR1 MDHEN and CDR2 SYDVKM. CDR3 length: 16 amino acids. The full variable domain, completed using reference TRBV28 and TRBJ1-1, is DVKVTQSSRYLVKRTGEKVFLECVQDMDHENMFWYRQDPGLGLRLIYFSYDVKMKEKGDIPEGYSVSREKKERFSLILESASTNQTSMYLCASSSSGTGGMTEAFFGQGTRLTVV.

The rearrangement links TRBV30 to TRBJ1-4; no clear D gene. The CDR3 consists of 13 residues. Looked up from germline, CDR1 is GTSNPN and CDR2 is SVGIG (reference sequence). V shed 2 bases and J shed 4 bases, with 8 bases lying between them. The chain's CDR3 is CAWSWIRNEKLFF. The CDR3 DNA sequence: TGTGCCTGGAGTTGGATCCGTAATGAAAAACTGTTTTTT. The complete variable domain, with remaining parts taken from reference TRBV30 and TRBJ1-4, reads SQTIHQWPATLVQPVGSPLSLECTVEGTSNPNLYWYRQAAGRGLQLLFYSVGIGQISSEVPQNLSASRPQDRQFILSSKKLLLSDSGFYLCAWSWIRNEKLFFGSGTQLSVL.

The chain combines TRBV4-3 with TRBJ1-5; D unresolved. Trimming left V 0 bases short and J 0 bases short, with 12 bases between. In germline, CDR1 is LGHNA, CDR2 YSLEER. This CDR3 is built from 17 residues. CDR3 sequence: CASSQDPYRDSNQPQHF. The CDR3 nucleotides are TGCGCCAGCAGCCAAGATCCGTATAGGGATAGCAATCAGCCCCAGCATTTT.

This chain connects TRBV30 to TRBJ2-7; D gene uncertain. Per germline, CDR1 GTSNPN and CDR2 SVGIG (reference sequence). The V end lost 1 base, the J end lost 2 bases, and 12 bases lay between the germline ends. The CDR3 is 14 amino acids. The CDR3 DNA is TGTGCCTGGAGTGGGAGAAGGGCCACCTACGAGCAGTACTTC. It yields the protein CAWSGRRATYEQYF.

J is TRBJ2-7 and V is TRBV5-4, with unresolved D. The CDR3 totals 15 residues. Germline V gives CDR1 SGHNT, CDR2 YYREEE (reference sequence). V lost 2 bases and J lost 5, with 17 bases in between. The CDR3 sequence: CASSLDLVSINEQYF. DNA of the CDR3: TGTGCCAGCAGCTTAGACTTAGTCAGTATAAACGAGCAGTACTTC.

The rearrangement links TRBV6-1 to TRBJ1-2; TRBD1 might be the D (6 bases). This CDR3 spans 13 amino acids. CDR1 is MNHNS and CDR2 is SASEGT in the germline V gene. Between the trimmed V and J ends, which lost 6 bases and 1 base, there was a span of 9 bases. In nucleotides, the CDR3 is TGTGCCAGCAGGACAGGTGTTAACTATGGCTACACCTTC. This sequence encodes CASRTGVNYGYTF.

The J gene is TRBJ2-5, the V gene TRBV18; D is unresolved. This CDR3 has 15 amino acids. Trimming left V 1 base short and J 5 bases short, with 14 bases between. The V gene's germline CDR1 is KGHSH and CDR2 LQKENI. The CDR3 region has the DNA TGTGCCAGCTCACCACAGATCGGCGTCGGGGAGACCCAGTACTTC. As protein: CASSPQIGVGETQYF.

Here the CDR3 reads CATSGFRDRGDNEQFF. DNA of the CDR3: TGTGCCACCAGCGGCTTCCGGGACAGGGGTGACAATGAGCAGTTCTTC. This rearrangement joins TRBV15 to TRBJ2-1, with 10 bases that match TRBD1. Germline lookup yields CDR1 LNHNV and CDR2 YYDKDF (reference sequence). This CDR3 is 16 amino acids long. V shed 5 bases, J shed 5 bases, and the junction held 9 bases outside the gene matches.

The gene calls are TRBV6-6 and TRBJ1-2; TRBD1 might be the D (5 bases). The germline gives CDR1 MNHNY, CDR2 SVGAGI (reference sequence). This CDR3 is 13 amino acids long. V lost 10 bases and J lost 5, with 17 bases in between. The CDR3 spells CATGAGWEYGYTF. Here the CDR3 DNA reads TGTGCCACCGGGGCAGGGTGGGAGTATGGCTACACCTTC.

The V and J genes are TRBV6-5 and TRBJ1-5; D is unresolved. In germline, CDR1 is MNHEY, CDR2 SVGAGI. The V and J ends lost 0 bases and 1 base respectively, with 7 bases between them. This CDR3 has 15 amino acids. CDR3 amino acids: CASSYSGLSNQPQHF. DNA for the CDR3: TGTGCCAGCAGTTACTCAGGACTGAGCAATCAGCCCCAGCATTTT.

The rearrangement joins TRBV2 to TRBJ1-3, with no clear D. The CDR3 covers 13 residues. Deletions cut 5 bases from V and 8 bases from J, with 13 bases between. Germline CDR1 is SNHLY and CDR2 is FYNNEI. CDR3 protein: CASSTGPRDTIYF. Here the CDR3 DNA reads TGTGCCAGCAGTACGGGCCCTAGGGACACCATATATTTT.

The chain links TRBV6-5 to TRBJ1-6, with TRBD1 as a possible D gene (5 bases). This CDR3 region has 14 residues. V was pared by 0 bases and J by 7 bases, with 7 bases between. Looked up from germline, CDR1 is MNHEY and CDR2 is SVGAGI. The CDR3 spells CASSYSGANSPLHF. CDR3 coding DNA: TGTGCCAGCAGTTACTCAGGGGCCAATTCACCCCTCCACTTT.

The chain couples TRBV6-6 to TRBJ2-5; 7 bases are a match to TRBD1. The CDR3 is 16 residues long. The trim removed 6 bases at V and 4 bases at J, leaving 14 bases unmatched. Germline CDR1 MNHNY, CDR2 SVGAGI (reference sequence). The CDR3 DNA follows: TGTGCCAGCAGACAGGGTTACAGGGGTGTTCGAGAGACCCAGTACTTC. This sequence encodes CASRQGYRGVRETQYF.

The chain carries TRBV5-4 and TRBJ2-2; D unresolved. Per germline, CDR1 SGHNT and CDR2 YYREEE (reference sequence). The CDR3 sequence is 14 residues long. Trimming stripped 0 bases from V and 5 bases from J, with 8 bases between. The CDR3 is CASSLGWLTGELFF. The DNA for the CDR3 is TGTGCCAGCAGCTTGGGATGGTTAACCGGGGAGCTGTTTTTT.

This clone occurred once. The rearrangement uses TRBV27 and TRBJ1-4, with a tentative D call TRBD1 (6 bases). This CDR3 is built from 14 residues. Germline CDR1 is MNHEY and CDR2 is SMNVEV (reference sequence). With 6 bases removed from V and 10 bases from J, the gap between germline ends came to 18 bases. The CDR3 DNA follows: TGTGCCAGCAGGAGCCAGGGCCTGGGGGCAAAACTGTTTTTT. Encoded protein: CASRSQGLGAKLFF.

The rearrangement links TRBV15 to TRBJ1-1; 8 nucleotides agree with TRBD1. The CDR3 is 14 amino acids. With V trimmed by 6 bases and J by 0 bases, 3 bases remained unmatched. Germline CDR1 and CDR2: LNHNV and YYDKDF (reference sequence). CDR3 DNA: TGTGCCACCAGGCAGGGGGCGATGAACACTGAAGCTTTCTTT. This codes for CATRQGAMNTEAFF.

The chain uses TRBV18 and TRBJ2-5; tentatively, D is TRBD1 (6 bases). The CDR3 has 15 amino acids. Trimming took off 3 bases at V and 4 bases at J, with 15 bases between the two ends. Germline V CDR1 and CDR2: KGHSH, LQKENI. The CDR3 DNA reads TGTGCCAGCTCACCGAATCAGGGGCTTGGAGAGACCCAGTACTTC. This encodes CASSPNQGLGETQYF. The full variable domain, rest sourced from reference TRBV18 and TRBJ2-5, is NAGVMQNPRHLVRRRGQEARLRCSPMKGHSHVYWYRQLPEEGLKFMVYLQKENIIDESGMPKERFSAEFPKEGPSILRIQQVVRGDSAAYFCASSPNQGLGETQYFGPGTRLLVL.

The V and J genes are TRBV27 and TRBJ2-7; TRBD1 is a possible D gene (6 bases). V was clipped by 5 bases and J by 2 bases, with 13 bases between them. The V gene's germline CDR1 is MNHEY and CDR2 SMNVEV (reference sequence). The CDR3 sequence is 14 residues long. This CDR3 is CASSTTGLPYEQYF. The DNA of the CDR3 is TGTGCCAGCAGTACAACAGGGCTCCCCTACGAGCAGTACTTC.

The chain has TRBV5-6 and TRBJ2-4; 7 bases fit TRBD2. This CDR3 spans 15 amino acids. Unmatched junction bases numbered 4, after V lost 3 bases and J lost 1 base. Germline V gene lookup returns CDR1 SGHDT and CDR2 YYEEEE. The CDR3 sequence: CASSSWRGAKNIQYF. CDR3 coding DNA: TGTGCCAGCAGCTCGTGGCGGGGGGCCAAAAACATTCAGTACTTC.

This chain links TRBV27 with TRBJ2-7; 8 bases line up with TRBD1. The germline gives CDR1 MNHEY, CDR2 SMNVEV (reference sequence). The J segment lost 1 base and the V segment lost 6 bases, leaving 8 bases of the junction unmatched. There are 15 residues in the CDR3. The CDR3 reads CASRSAGTGSYEQYF. The CDR3 DNA sequence: TGTGCCAGCAGGAGCGCCGGGACAGGATCCTACGAGCAGTACTTC.

V and J are TRBV29-1 and TRBJ2-7, with TRBD1 matching over 9 bases. Germline assignment: CDR1 SQVTM and CDR2 ANQGSEA. Losses at the gene ends were 3 bases for V and 4 bases for J; bases not matched to a gene: 4. The CDR3 consists of 13 residues. In DNA form, the CDR3 reads TGCAGCGTTGAGGGTGGGACAGGGTACGAGCAGTACTTC. Encoded protein: CSVEGGTGYEQYF.

The CDR3 here is CASSDLALGVTQYF. Here the CDR3 DNA reads TGTGCCAGCAGTGACCTAGCGTTGGGAGTTACGCAGTATTTT. The chain couples TRBV2 to TRBJ2-3; D might be TRBD2 (6 bases). Germline V gives CDR1 SNHLY, CDR2 FYNNEI. The CDR3 contains 14 residues. V lost 3 bases to trimming and J lost 8 bases, with 15 bases between them.